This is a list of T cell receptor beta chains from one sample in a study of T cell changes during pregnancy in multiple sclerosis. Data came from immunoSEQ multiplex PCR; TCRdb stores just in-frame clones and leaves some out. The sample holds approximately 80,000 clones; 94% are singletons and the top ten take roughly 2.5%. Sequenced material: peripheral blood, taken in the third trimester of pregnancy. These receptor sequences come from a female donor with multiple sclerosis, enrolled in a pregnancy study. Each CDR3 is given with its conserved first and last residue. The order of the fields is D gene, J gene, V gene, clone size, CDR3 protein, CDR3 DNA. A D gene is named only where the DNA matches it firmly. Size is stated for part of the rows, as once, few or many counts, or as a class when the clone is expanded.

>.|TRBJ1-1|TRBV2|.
CASSEQNTEAFF
TGTGCCAGCAGTGAACAGAACACTGAAGCTTTCTTT
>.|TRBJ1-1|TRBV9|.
CASSVNAAAGNTEAFF
TGTGCCAGCAGCGTAAATGCCGCGGCGGGGAACACTGAAGCTTTCTTT
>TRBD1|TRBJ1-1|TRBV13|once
CASSGRTGTTEAFF
TGTGCCAGCAGCGGGCGGACAGGGACCACTGAAGCTTTCTTT
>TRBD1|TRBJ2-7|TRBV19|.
CASSISRTGGYEQYF
TGTGCCAGTAGTATTTCCCGGACAGGGGGCTACGAGCAGTACTTC
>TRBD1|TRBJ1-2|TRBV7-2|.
CASTTLTGDGYTF
TGTGCCAGCACAACCCTTACAGGGGATGGCTACACCTTC
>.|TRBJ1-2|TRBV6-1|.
CASSEELYQDSNYGYTF
TGTGCCAGCAGTGAAGAATTGTACCAGGACTCTAACTATGGCTACACCTTC
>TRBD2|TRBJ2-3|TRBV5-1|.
CASSKLAEPPDTQYF
TGCGCCAGCAGCAAACTAGCGGAGCCCCCAGATACGCAGTATTTT
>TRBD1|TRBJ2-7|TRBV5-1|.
CASSRIGTGDHEQYF
TGCGCCAGCAGCCGCATCGGGACAGGGGACCACGAGCAGTACTTC
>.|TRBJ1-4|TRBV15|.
CATRTEENEKLFF
TGTGCCACGCGGACAGAGGAGAATGAAAAACTGTTTTTT
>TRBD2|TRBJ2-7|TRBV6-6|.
CASSPPTGRGSYEQYF
TGTGCCAGCAGTCCCCCGACTGGGAGGGGCTCCTACGAGCAGTACTTC
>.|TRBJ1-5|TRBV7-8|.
CASSYTTDQPQHF
TGTGCCAGCAGTTATACGACAGATCAGCCCCAGCATTTT
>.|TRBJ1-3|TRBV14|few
CASSQVRDSGNTIYF
TGTGCCAGCAGCCAAGTCCGAGACTCTGGAAACACCATATATTTT
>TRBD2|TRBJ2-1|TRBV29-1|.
CSVEVVPGLDNEQFF
TGCAGCGTTGAAGTCGTTCCGGGACTAGACAATGAGCAGTTCTTC
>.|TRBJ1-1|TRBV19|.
CASSIDLVDTEAFF
TGTGCCAGTAGTATAGATCTTGTAGACACTGAAGCTTTCTTT
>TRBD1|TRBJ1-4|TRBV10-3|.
CAISESRGQSFATNEKLFF
TGTGCCATCAGTGAGTCTCGGGGACAGTCCTTTGCAACTAATGAAAAACTGTTTTTT
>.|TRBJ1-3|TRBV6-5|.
CASSPGGQIRNTIYF
TGTGCCAGCAGTCCGGGGGGCCAGATCAGAAACACCATATATTTT
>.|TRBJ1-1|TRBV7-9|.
CASSSGGAEAFF
TGTGCCAGCAGCTCGGGAGGGGCTGAAGCTTTCTTT
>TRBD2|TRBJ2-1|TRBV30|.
CAWSLLAGGRGEQFF
TGTGCCTGGAGTTTGCTAGCGGGGGGTCGGGGTGAGCAGTTCTTC
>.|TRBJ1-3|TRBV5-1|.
CASSLEGAVSGNTIYF
TGCGCCAGCAGCTTGGAAGGGGCCGTCTCTGGAAACACCATATATTTT
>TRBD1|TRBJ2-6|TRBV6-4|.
CASSDSTGGSGANVLTF
TGTGCCAGCAGTGACTCGACAGGGGGCTCTGGGGCCAACGTCCTGACTTTC
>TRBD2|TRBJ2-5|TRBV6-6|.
CASVREGFEETQYF
TGTGCCAGCGTTAGGGAGGGCTTCGAAGAGACCCAGTACTTC
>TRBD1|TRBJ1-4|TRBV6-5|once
CASRLSDRVNEKLFF
TGTGCCAGCAGACTGAGCGACAGGGTTAATGAAAAACTGTTTTTT
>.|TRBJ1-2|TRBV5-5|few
CASSLEGNGYTF
TGTGCCAGCAGCTTGGAGGGGAACGGCTACACCTTC
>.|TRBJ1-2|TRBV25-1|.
CASSYPRGYTF
TGTGCCAGCAGCTACCCCCGGGGCTACACCTTC
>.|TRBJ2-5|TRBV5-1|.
CASSFGGQETQYF
TGCGCCAGCAGCTTCGGCGGTCAAGAGACCCAGTACTTC
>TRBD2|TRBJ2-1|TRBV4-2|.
CASSQDPLTSGVGNEQFF
TGTGCCAGCAGCCAAGATCCCCTGACTAGCGGGGTAGGGAATGAGCAGTTCTTC
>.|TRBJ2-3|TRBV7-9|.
CASSPPVQGTDTQYF
TGTGCCAGCAGCCCTCCGGTGCAGGGCACAGATACGCAGTATTTT